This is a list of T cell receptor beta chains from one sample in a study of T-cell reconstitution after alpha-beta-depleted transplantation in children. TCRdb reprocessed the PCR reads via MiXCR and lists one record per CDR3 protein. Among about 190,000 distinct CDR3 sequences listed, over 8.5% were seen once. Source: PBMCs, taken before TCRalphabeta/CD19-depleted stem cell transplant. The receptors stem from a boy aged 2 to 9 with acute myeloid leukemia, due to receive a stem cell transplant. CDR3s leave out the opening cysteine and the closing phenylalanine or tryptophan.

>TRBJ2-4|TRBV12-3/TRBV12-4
ASMLRDTRTKIIQY
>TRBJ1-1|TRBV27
ASSLSPRNTEAF
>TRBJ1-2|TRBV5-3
ARSLQQGSTGYT
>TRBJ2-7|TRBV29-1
SVMGSTYEQY
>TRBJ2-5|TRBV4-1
ASSQDRRVRETQY
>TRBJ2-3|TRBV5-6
ASSRTSDRYRGPGSTDTQY
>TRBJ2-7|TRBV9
ASSVEGTGGSEQY
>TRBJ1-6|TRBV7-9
ASSFWGSRNSPLH
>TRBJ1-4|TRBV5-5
ASSLSLGGVWEKLF
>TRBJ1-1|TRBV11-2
ASSPTPGGTEAF
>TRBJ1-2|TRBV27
ATSPGTGGYT
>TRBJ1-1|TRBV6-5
ASSYITGASNTEAF
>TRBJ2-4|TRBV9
ASSVSDRRDIQY
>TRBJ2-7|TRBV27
ASSPWTGSTYEQY
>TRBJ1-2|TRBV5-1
ASSLGGFLHGYT
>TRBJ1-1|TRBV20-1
SADRGMVNTEAF
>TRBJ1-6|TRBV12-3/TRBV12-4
ASSLAGTLH
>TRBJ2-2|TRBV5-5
ASTSHVGQGAGELF
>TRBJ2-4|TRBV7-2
ASSFPGIPQY
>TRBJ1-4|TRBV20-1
SARPRGATNEKLF
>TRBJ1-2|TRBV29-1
SVWNRGASWGYT
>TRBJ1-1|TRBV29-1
SVVSGGLNTEAF
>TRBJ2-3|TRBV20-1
SAPSGGKDTQY
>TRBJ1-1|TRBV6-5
ASSLDYQGPEAF
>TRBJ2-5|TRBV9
ASSASTGGKETQY
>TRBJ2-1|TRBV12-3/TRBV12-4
ASSSYPGDSLAEQF
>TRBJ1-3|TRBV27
ASSPMGRHSGNTIY